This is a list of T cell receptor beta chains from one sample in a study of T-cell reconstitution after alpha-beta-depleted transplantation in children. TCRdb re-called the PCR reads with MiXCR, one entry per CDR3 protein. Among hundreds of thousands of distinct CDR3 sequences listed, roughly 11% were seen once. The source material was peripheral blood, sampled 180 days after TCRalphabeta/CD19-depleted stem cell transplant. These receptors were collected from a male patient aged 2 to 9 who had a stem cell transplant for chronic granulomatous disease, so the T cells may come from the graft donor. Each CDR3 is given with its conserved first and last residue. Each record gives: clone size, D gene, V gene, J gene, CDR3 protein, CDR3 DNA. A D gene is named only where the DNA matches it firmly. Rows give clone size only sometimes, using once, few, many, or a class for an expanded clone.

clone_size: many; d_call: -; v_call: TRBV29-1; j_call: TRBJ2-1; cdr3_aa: CSVGAPTKPYNEQFF; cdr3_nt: TGCAGCGTTGGAGCCCCAACGAAACCCTACAATGAGCAGTTCTTC
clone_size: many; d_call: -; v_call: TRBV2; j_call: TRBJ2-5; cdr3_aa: CANAREETQYF; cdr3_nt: TGTGCCAACGCCCGGGAGGAGACCCAGTACTTC
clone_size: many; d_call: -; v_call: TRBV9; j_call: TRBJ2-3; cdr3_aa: CASSVGNGRSRYTDTQYF; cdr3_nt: TGTGCCAGCAGCGTAGGAAACGGGAGATCCCGATACACAGATACGCAGTATTTT
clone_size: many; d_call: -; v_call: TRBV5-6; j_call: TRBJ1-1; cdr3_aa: CASSHGSGNTEAFF; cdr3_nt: TGTGCCAGCAGTCATGGATCAGGGAACACTGAAGCTTTCTTT
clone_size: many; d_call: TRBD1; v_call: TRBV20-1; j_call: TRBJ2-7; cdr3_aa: CSASSDRDYEQYF; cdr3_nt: TGCAGTGCTAGTTCGGACAGGGACTACGAGCAGTACTTC
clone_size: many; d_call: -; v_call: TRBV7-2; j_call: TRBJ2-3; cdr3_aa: CASSLAYRTDTQYF; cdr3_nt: TGTGCCAGCAGCTTAGCTTACCGCACAGATACGCAGTATTTT
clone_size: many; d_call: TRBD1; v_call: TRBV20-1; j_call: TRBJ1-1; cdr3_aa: CSARGDRGWLNTEAFF; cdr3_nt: TGCAGTGCCAGAGGGGACAGGGGTTGGTTGAACACTGAAGCTTTCTTT
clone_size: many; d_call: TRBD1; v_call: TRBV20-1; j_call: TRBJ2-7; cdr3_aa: CSARKQGYEQYF; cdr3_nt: TGCAGTGCTAGGAAACAGGGGTACGAGCAGTACTTC
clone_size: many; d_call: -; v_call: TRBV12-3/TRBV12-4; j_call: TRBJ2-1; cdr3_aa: CASSLALEEFNEQFF; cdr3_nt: TGTGCCAGCAGTTTAGCGCTAGAGGAGTTCAATGAGCAGTTCTTC
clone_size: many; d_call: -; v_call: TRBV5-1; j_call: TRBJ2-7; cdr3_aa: CASSPSSTTYEQYF; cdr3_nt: TGCGCCAGCAGCCCCTCTAGCACCACCTACGAGCAGTACTTC
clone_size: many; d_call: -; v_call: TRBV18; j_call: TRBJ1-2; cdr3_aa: CASSPEGGDGYTF; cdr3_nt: TGTGCCAGCTCACCAGAGGGGGGCGATGGCTACACCTTC
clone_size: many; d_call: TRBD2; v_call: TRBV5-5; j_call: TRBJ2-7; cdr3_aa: CASSSMTSGRPSSYEQYF; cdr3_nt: TGTGCCAGCAGCTCGATGACTAGCGGGAGGCCGAGCTCCTACGAGCAGTACTTC
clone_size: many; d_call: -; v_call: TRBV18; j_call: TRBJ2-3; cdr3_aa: CASSPQGGGDTQYF; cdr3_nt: TGTGCCAGCTCACCACAGGGAGGAGGAGATACGCAGTATTTT
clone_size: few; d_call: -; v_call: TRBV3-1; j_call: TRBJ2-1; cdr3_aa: CASSLTPGWGPTNEQFF; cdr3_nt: TGTGCCAGCAGCCTGACCCCAGGGTGGGGACCGACCAATGAGCAGTTCTTC
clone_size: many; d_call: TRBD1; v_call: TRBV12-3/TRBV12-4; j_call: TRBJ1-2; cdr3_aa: CASTYRGLGYTF; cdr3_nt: TGTGCCAGCACGTACAGGGGGCTTGGCTACACCTTC
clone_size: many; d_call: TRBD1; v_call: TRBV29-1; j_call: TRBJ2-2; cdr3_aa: CSVDRGQSGELFF; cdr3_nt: TGCAGCGTTGACAGGGGGCAATCCGGGGAGCTGTTTTTT
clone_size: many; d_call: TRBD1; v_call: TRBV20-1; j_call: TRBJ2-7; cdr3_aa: CSAETGAGQYF; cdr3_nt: TGCAGTGCCGAAACAGGGGCAGGGCAGTACTTC
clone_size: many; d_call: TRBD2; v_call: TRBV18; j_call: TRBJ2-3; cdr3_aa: CASSPPGLAGPDTQYF; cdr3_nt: TGTGCCAGCTCACCACCGGGCCTAGCGGGGCCAGATACGCAGTATTTT
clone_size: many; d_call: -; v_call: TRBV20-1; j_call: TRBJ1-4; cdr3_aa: CSASFSGSEKLFF; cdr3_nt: TGCAGTGCTAGCTTCTCAGGGTCGGAAAAACTGTTTTTT
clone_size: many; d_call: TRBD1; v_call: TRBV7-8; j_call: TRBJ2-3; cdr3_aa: CASSGTTGAFTDTQYF; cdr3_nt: TGTGCCAGCAGCGGAACGACAGGGGCTTTCACAGATACGCAGTATTTT
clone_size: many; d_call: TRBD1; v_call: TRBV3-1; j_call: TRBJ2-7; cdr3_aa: CASSPGDRPTYEQYF; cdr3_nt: TGTGCCAGCAGCCCTGGGGACAGGCCAACCTACGAGCAGTACTTC
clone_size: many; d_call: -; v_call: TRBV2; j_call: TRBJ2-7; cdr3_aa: CASSPVYEQYF; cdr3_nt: TGTGCCAGCAGTCCAGTCTACGAGCAGTACTTC
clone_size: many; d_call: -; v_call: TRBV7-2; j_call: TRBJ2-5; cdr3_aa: CASSLELVGETQYF; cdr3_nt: TGTGCCAGCAGCTTAGAACTAGTAGGGGAGACCCAGTACTTC
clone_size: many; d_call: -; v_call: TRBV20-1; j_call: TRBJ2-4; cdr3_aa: CSARVVVAKNIQYF; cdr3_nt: TGCAGTGCTAGAGTTGTGGTAGCCAAAAACATTCAGTACTTC
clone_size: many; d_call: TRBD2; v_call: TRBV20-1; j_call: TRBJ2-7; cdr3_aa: CSARLAGFAEQYF; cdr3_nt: TGCAGTGCTAGACTAGCGGGCTTCGCAGAGCAGTACTTC
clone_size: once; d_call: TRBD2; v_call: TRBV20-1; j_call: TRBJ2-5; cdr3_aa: CSARGGRGVVETQYF; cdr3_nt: TGCAGTGCTAGGGGGGGGCGGGGGGTGGTTGAGACCCAGTACTTC
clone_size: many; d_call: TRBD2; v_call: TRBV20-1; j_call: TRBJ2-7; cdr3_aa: CSARPTSGRYEQYF; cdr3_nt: TGCAGTGCTAGACCCACTAGCGGGAGGTACGAGCAGTACTTC
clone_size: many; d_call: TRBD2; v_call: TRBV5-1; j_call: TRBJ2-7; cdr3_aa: CASSRGLAGGEEQYF; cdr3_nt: TGCGCCAGCAGCCGAGGACTAGCGGGAGGGGAAGAGCAGTACTTC
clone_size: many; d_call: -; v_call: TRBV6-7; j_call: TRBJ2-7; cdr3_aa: CASSYPDSNPYEQYF; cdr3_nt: TGTGCCAGCAGTTACCCGGACAGTAACCCCTACGAGCAGTACTTC
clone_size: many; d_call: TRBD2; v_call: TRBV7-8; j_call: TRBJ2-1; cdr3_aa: CASSLIMTSGRGSSYNEQFF; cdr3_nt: TGTGCCAGCAGTTTAATCATGACTAGCGGGAGGGGAAGCTCCTACAATGAGCAGTTCTTC
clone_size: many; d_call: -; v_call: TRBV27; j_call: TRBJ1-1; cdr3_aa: CASSFQGMNTEAFF; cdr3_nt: TGTGCCAGCAGTTTTCAGGGGATGAACACTGAAGCTTTCTTT
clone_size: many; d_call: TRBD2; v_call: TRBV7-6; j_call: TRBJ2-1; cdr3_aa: CASSLGAGMASGTFEQFF; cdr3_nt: TGTGCCAGCAGCTTAGGGGCGGGTATGGCTAGCGGGACTTTTGAGCAGTTCTTC
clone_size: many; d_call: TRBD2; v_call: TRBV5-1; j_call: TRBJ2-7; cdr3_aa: CASRDSSGTSYEQYF; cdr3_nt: TGCGCCAGCAGAGATTCTAGCGGGACCTCCTACGAGCAGTACTTC
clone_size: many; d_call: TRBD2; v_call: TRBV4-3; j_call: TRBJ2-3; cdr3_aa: CASSQFSGGADTDTQYF; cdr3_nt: TGCGCCAGCAGCCAATTTAGCGGGGGGGCCGACACAGATACGCAGTATTTT
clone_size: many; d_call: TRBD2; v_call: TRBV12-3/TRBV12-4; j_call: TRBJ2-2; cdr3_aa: CASCSGRGTGELFF; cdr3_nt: TGTGCCAGCTGTAGCGGGAGAGGCACCGGGGAGCTGTTTTTT
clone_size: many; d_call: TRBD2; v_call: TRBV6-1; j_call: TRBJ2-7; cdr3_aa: CASSTPGLDPYEQYF; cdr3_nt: TGTGCCAGCAGCACCCCGGGACTAGATCCCTACGAGCAGTACTTC
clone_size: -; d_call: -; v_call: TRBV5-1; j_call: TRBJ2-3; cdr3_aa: CASSGRKTTGRDTQYF; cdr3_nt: TGCGCCAGCAGCGGCCGCAAGACCACCGGAAGAGATACGCAGTATTTT
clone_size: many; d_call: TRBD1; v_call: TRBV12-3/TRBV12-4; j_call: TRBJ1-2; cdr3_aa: CASSFGQGIGYTF; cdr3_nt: TGTGCCAGCAGTTTCGGACAGGGGATTGGCTACACCTTC
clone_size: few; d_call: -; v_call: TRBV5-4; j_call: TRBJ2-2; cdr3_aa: CASSLDASGELFF; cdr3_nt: TGTGCCAGCAGCTTGGACGCCTCCGGGGAGCTGTTTTTT
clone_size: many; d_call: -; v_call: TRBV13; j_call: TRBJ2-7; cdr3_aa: CASSFAAAYEQYF; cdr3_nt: TGTGCCAGCAGTTTTGCGGCCGCCTACGAGCAGTACTTC
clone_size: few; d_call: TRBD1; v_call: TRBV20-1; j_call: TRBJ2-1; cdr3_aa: CSASPSRDRVRNEQFF; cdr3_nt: TGCAGTGCTAGCCCGTCGCGGGACAGGGTAAGGAATGAGCAGTTCTTC